The present TCR beta chain was sequenced within a study of blood T cell repertoires in COVID-19. Sequenced by immunoSEQ multiplex PCR; TCRdb stores in-frame clones only, minus some. The sample contains roughly 330,000 clones, 87% of which appear only once. Self-reported history from a screening survey and questionnaire set each donor's cohort. Germline V gives CDR1 MNHNS, CDR2 SASEGT. V dropped 1 base and J dropped 10 bases, with 10 bases sitting between them. CDR3 length: 12 residues. This receptor was identified in a woman aged 30 to 39 who had recovered from COVID-19. The V call is TRBV6-1, the J call TRBJ1-1; D remains ambiguous. Sequencing was carried out using PBMCs or T cells enriched from blood (not recorded which). The CDR3 loop is CASSEELRRAFF. The CDR3 region has the DNA TGTGCCAGCAGTGAAGAGTTGAGGCGAGCTTTCTTT.